These 8 T cell receptor beta chains were sequenced from one sample in a study of T cell responses to AZD1222 COVID-19 vaccine. The table came from immunoSEQ multiplex PCR; TCRdb's copy has only in-frame clones and leaves some out. The sample has about 120,000 clones, roughly 86% seen once; the top ten hold roughly a tenth. The sample consisted of peripheral blood, taken on day 0 of AZD1222 vaccination. Every receptor here comes from an adult in good health.

V usage is TRBV11-2 and J usage is TRBJ2-7; D is perhaps TRBD2 (5 bases). In germline, CDR1 is SGHAT, CDR2 FQNNGV. Trimming removed 1 base from V and 3 bases from J, with 10 bases in between. CDR3 size: 14 residues. The CDR3 nucleotides are TGTGCCAGCAGCTTAGTCGAGGGATTCTACGAGCAGTACTTC. Translation gives CASSLVEGFYEQYF.

This sequence joins TRBV5-1 and TRBJ2-7; unclear D gene. The CDR3 runs to 14 residues. V shed 1 base and J shed 1 base, with 9 bases lying between them. From germline, CDR1 is SGHRS and CDR2 YFSETQ. The DNA of the CDR3 is TGCGCCAGCAGCTTGAATGGGCAATCCTACGAGCAGTACTTC. Its protein product is CASSLNGQSYEQYF.

This rearrangement joins TRBV9 to TRBJ2-3, with 11 bases identical to TRBD1. CDR3 length equals 15 residues. J was trimmed by 3 bases and V by 4 bases; bases with no gene match: 4. From germline, CDR1 is SGDLS and CDR2 YYNGEE. CDR3 bases: TGTGCCAGCAGCACTGGACAGGGGGCAACAGATACGCAGTATTTT. Residues: CASSTGQGATDTQYF.

The chain has TRBV5-1 and TRBJ2-5; TRBD2 agrees at 9 bases. The CDR3 has 16 amino acids. Germline V gene sequence: CDR1 SGHRS, CDR2 YFSETQ. V dropped 4 bases and J dropped 3; count of bases not matched to a gene: 10. Here the CDR3 DNA reads TGCGCCAGCAGCCCCCGGAGCGGGAGGACGGAAGAGACCCAGTACTTC. This translates into CASSPRSGRTEETQYF.

The table lists this clone with a count of one. The chain employs TRBV11-1 and TRBJ2-4; D unresolved. The V end was cut by 6 bases, the J end by 3 bases, with 15 bases between. CDR1 SGHAT and CDR2 FQDESV come from the germline V gene (reference sequence). The CDR3 runs 15 residues. The CDR3 region has the DNA TGTGCCAGCAGTACTCGCCTGGGCGGCAAAAACATTCAGTACTTC. Protein sequence: CASSTRLGGKNIQYF.

The rearrangement uses TRBV11-2 and TRBJ1-1; TRBD1 might be the D (6 bases). Per the germline V gene, CDR1 is SGHAT and CDR2 is FQNNGV. V was trimmed by 5 bases and J by 5 bases, leaving 9 bases between them. The CDR3 loop spans 12 amino acids. CDR3: CASSQGGTEAFF. The CDR3 nucleotides read TGTGCCAGCAGCCAAGGGGGGACTGAAGCTTTCTTT.

The chain links TRBV30 to TRBJ1-1, with a possible D match to TRBD1 (6 bases). The CDR3 loop spans 13 amino acids. CDR1 and CDR2 (germline): GTSNPN, SVGIG (reference sequence). V dropped 3 bases and J dropped 8 bases, with 16 bases sitting between them. The CDR3 region is CAWSGGHQTEAFF. As DNA, the CDR3 is TGTGCCTGGAGCGGGGGACACCAGACCGAAGCTTTCTTT. Full variable domain (remainder filled in from reference TRBV30 and TRBJ1-1): SQTIHQWPATLVQPVGSPLSLECTVEGTSNPNLYWYRQAAGRGLQLLFYSVGIGQISSEVPQNLSASRPQDRQFILSSKKLLLSDSGFYLCAWSGGHQTEAFFGQGTRLTVV.

This clone was detected only once. The chain carries TRBV27 and TRBJ2-3, with 10 bases identical to TRBD2. Looked up from germline, CDR1 is MNHEY and CDR2 is SMNVEV (reference sequence). The CDR3 is made up of 16 amino acids. The ends lost 0 bases at V and 11 bases at J; junction bases unmatched: 11. CDR3 sequence reads: CASSLSGAGGGVMQYF. The CDR3, as DNA: TGTGCCAGCAGTTTATCGGGAGCGGGAGGGGGAGTGATGCAGTATTTT.